The 20 T cell receptor beta chains reported below all come from one sample, sequenced in a study of preoperative IRX-2 immunotherapy in early breast cancer (dated by TCRdb to the late 2010s). In light of the paper, this sample's treatment or condition label describes: preoperative locoregional IRX-2 cytokine immunotherapy. The receptor library was made with the immunoSEQ multiplex PCR assay. Held by TCRdb, this immuneACCESS table contains in-frame sequences only and omits some clones. Under half of the omission traces to an unresolved V gene where checked; the cause of the rest is unknown. This sample gives 32,000 or so clones in total; around four fifths of them show up just once. The top ten hold nearly 2.5% of the sample. The sample here was lymph node tissue, taken from a patient treated with IRX-2 immunotherapy. These receptors originate from a human donor with breast cancer.

This clone came up a few times. The chain recombines TRBV10-2 with TRBJ1-1; weak D call: TRBD1 (5 bases). The CDR3 runs to 13 residues. The V gene lost 2 bases and the J gene lost 12 bases, with 16 bases spanning the gap. The germline V gene has CDR1 WSHSY and CDR2 SAAADI. CDR3 sequence: CASSEISRQITFF. DNA of the CDR3: TGCGCCAGCAGTGAGATCAGTCGACAGATAACTTTCTTT.

V is TRBV28 and J is TRBJ1-3, with 8 bases matching TRBD1. The CDR3 length is 14 residues. Unmatched junction bases numbered 4, after V lost 6 bases and J lost 3 bases. Germline V gives CDR1 MDHEN, CDR2 SYDVKM. The DNA of the CDR3 is TGTGCCAGCAGCGACAGGGGTGTTGGAAACACCATATATTTT. It encodes CASSDRGVGNTIYF.

This rearrangement joins TRBV5-1 to TRBJ2-7, with D unresolved. The CDR3 has 14 residues. V gave up 4 bases and J gave up 6 bases, with 17 bases separating them. Germline CDR1 and CDR2: SGHRS and YFSETQ. In DNA, the CDR3 is TGCGCCAGCAGCCAAGGCCCCCGGGCAGCCGAGCAGTACTTC. Protein sequence: CASSQGPRAAEQYF.

The CDR3 coding sequence is TGTGCCAGCAGTTACAACAGGGCAGGGTTGGGCACAGATACGCAGTATTTT. It yields the protein CASSYNRAGLGTDTQYF. The rearrangement links TRBV6-8 to TRBJ2-3, with a possible D match to TRBD1 (6 bases). Germline CDR1 MNHGY, CDR2 SAAAGT. The CDR3 totals 17 residues. Trimming removed 2 bases at V and 1 base at J, with 16 bases between.

The rearrangement links TRBV5-1 to TRBJ1-1; 8 bases are shared with TRBD1. Germline-derived CDR1 and CDR2 are SGHRS and YFSETQ. Germline trimming cut 0 bases from V and 2 bases from J; bases unmatched to any gene: 6. CDR3 size: 16 residues. CDR3 DNA sequence: TGCGCCAGCAGCTTGGGGCCAGGGGGCGAAAACACTGAAGCTTTCTTT. This translates into CASSLGPGGENTEAFF.

The chain combines TRBV18 with TRBJ1-4, with D maybe TRBD1 (5 bases). This CDR3 region has 14 residues. Between the trimmed V and J ends, which lost 1 base and 5 bases, there was a span of 8 bases. CDR1 KGHSH and CDR2 LQKENI come from the germline V gene. For the CDR3, the DNA is TGTGCCAGCTCACCACAGGGGTTGAATGAAAAACTGTTTTTT. It is translated as CASSPQGLNEKLFF.

The gene calls are TRBV18 and TRBJ2-6, with D tentatively TRBD2 (5 bases). The CDR3 length is 16 residues. The germline V gene encodes CDR1 KGHSH and CDR2 LQKENI. V was clipped by 4 bases and J by 0 bases, with 10 bases between them. The CDR3 protein is CASSLGIGSGANVLTF. For the CDR3, the DNA is TGTGCCAGCTCACTCGGGATAGGCTCTGGGGCCAACGTCCTGACTTTC. Supplemented by reference TRBV18 and TRBJ2-6, the full variable domain reads NAGVMQNPRHLVRRRGQEARLRCSPMKGHSHVYWYRQLPEEGLKFMVYLQKENIIDESGMPKERFSAEFPKEGPSILRIQQVVRGDSAAYFCASSLGIGSGANVLTFGAGSRLTVL.

V and J are TRBV30 and TRBJ2-1, with 7 bases matching TRBD1. Germline V gives CDR1 GTSNPN, CDR2 SVGIG (reference sequence). The CDR3 is made up of 14 amino acids. With V trimmed by 5 bases and J by 10 bases, 14 bases remained unmatched. CDR3 sequence: CAWATGVAMAEQFF. As DNA, the CDR3 is TGTGCCTGGGCCACAGGGGTCGCAATGGCGGAGCAGTTCTTC. Variable domain in full (rest from reference TRBV30 and TRBJ2-1): SQTIHQWPATLVQPVGSPLSLECTVEGTSNPNLYWYRQAAGRGLQLLFYSVGIGQISSEVPQNLSASRPQDRQFILSSKKLLLSDSGFYLCAWATGVAMAEQFFGPGTRLTVL.

The chain couples TRBV30 to TRBJ1-5; TRBD1 is a possible D gene (6 bases). The CDR3 is 13 residues long. Germline V gene lookup returns CDR1 GTSNPN and CDR2 SVGIG (reference sequence). Trimming stripped 4 bases from V and 2 bases from J, with 9 bases between. CDR3 residues: CAWTPGGNQPQHF. CDR3 DNA: TGTGCCTGGACACCAGGGGGCAATCAGCCCCAGCATTTT.

The J gene is TRBJ2-2, the V gene TRBV10-3; TRBD2 matches at 11 bases. The CDR3 covers 16 residues. The V gene end was trimmed by 10 bases and the J gene end by 0 bases; junction bases not matched to a gene: 7. Germline loops: CDR1 ENHRY, CDR2 SYGVKD. CDR3: CATSSGRSSNTGELFF. For the CDR3, the DNA is TGTGCCACCTCTAGCGGGAGGTCCTCGAACACCGGGGAGCTGTTTTTT.

The chain joins TRBV11-3 to TRBJ2-2, with a possible D match to TRBD2 (5 bases). V lost 3 bases, J lost 2 bases, and 13 bases lay in between. Germline CDR1 SGHNT, CDR2 YENEEA. The CDR3 spans 16 residues. The DNA for the CDR3 is TGTGCCAGCAGCTTTGAGGGCTCCGGCAACACCGGGGAGCTGTTTTTT. Translation: CASSFEGSGNTGELFF.

V and J are TRBV7-2 and TRBJ1-3; TRBD1 aligns across 7 bases. The V gene's germline CDR1 is SGHTA and CDR2 FQGNSA. The CDR3 runs 15 residues. The V and J ends lost 4 bases and 0 bases, in that order; junction bases with no gene match: 3. The CDR3 region has the DNA TGTGCCAGCAGCTCGAGACAGGGCTCTGGAAACACCATATATTTT. The encoded protein is CASSSRQGSGNTIYF.

CDR3: CASSPGRDGTEAFF. CDR3 nucleotides: TGTGCCAGCTCACCAGGTAGGGATGGCACTGAAGCTTTCTTT. The chain combines TRBV18 with TRBJ1-1; D remains ambiguous. Deletions cut 2 bases from V and 4 bases from J, with 11 bases between. The CDR3 length is 14 residues. Germline values: CDR1 KGHSH, CDR2 LQKENI.

This clone appeared once. The chain employs TRBV6-8 and TRBJ2-1; 7 bases align to TRBD2. The germline gives CDR1 MNHGY, CDR2 SAAAGT. The length of the CDR3 is 15 residues. The junction had 7 bases not matched to a gene; V was cut back by 6 bases and J by 2 bases. CDR3 in DNA: TGTGCCAGCAGAAGGGCTAGCGGAGCCTACAATGAGCAGTTCTTC. Encoded protein: CASRRASGAYNEQFF.

This chain uses TRBV4-1 with TRBJ1-2, with 9 positions matching TRBD1. Germline CDR1 MGHRA, CDR2 YSYEKL. The CDR3 consists of 15 residues. V trimming: 1 base; J trimming: 8 bases; junction bases outside the gene matches: 8. The CDR3 is CASSQVTQGARGYTF. CDR3 DNA sequence: TGCGCCAGCAGCCAAGTAACACAGGGGGCGCGAGGCTACACCTTC.

The chain recombines TRBV14 with TRBJ2-7; no clear D gene. Germline assignment: CDR1 SGHDN and CDR2 FVKESK. V lost 1 base and J 4 bases, leaving 8 bases between the germline ends. The CDR3 loop spans 13 amino acids. The CDR3 sequence: CASSQGRRYEQYF. CDR3 DNA sequence: TGTGCCAGCAGCCAAGGCCGAAGATACGAGCAGTACTTC. The full variable domain, with the rest looked up from reference TRBV14 and TRBJ2-7, is EAGVTQFPSHSVIEKGQTVTLRCDPISGHDNLYWYRRVMGKEIKFLLHFVKESKQDESGMPNNRFLAERTGGTYSTLKVQPAELEDSGVYFCASSQGRRYEQYFGPGTRLTVT.

This rearrangement joins TRBV5-1 to TRBJ1-1; a weak D match, TRBD1 (5 bases). The V end lost 5 bases, the J end lost 3 bases, and 14 bases lay between the germline ends. Germline V gene sequence: CDR1 SGHRS, CDR2 YFSETQ. There are 14 residues in the CDR3. The CDR3 DNA reads as TGCGCCAGCAGGCCTAATCCGGGACACACTGAAGCTTTCTTT. Its protein is CASRPNPGHTEAFF.

The CDR3 DNA is TGTGCCAGCAGTTCATGGGGGGGCGGCAGCTCCTACGAGCAGTACTTC. It codes for CASSSWGGGSSYEQYF. The V gene is TRBV6-8, the J gene TRBJ2-7; D perhaps matches TRBD2 (7 bases). CDR1 and CDR2 from the germline V gene are MNHGY and SAAAGT. Trimming stripped 4 bases from V and 0 bases from J, with 16 bases between. The CDR3 is made up of 16 amino acids.

The V gene is TRBV19, the J gene TRBJ2-1; 8 bases fit TRBD1. This CDR3 has 14 amino acids. V gave up 7 bases and J gave up 3 bases; unmatched junction bases: 5. Germline V lookup: CDR1 LNHDA, CDR2 SQIVND (reference sequence). The DNA for the CDR3 is TGTGCCAGTACGGGAACAGGGGGCTACAATGAGCAGTTCTTC. It codes for CASTGTGGYNEQFF.

The rearrangement joins TRBV27 to TRBJ2-3; 9 bases align to TRBD2. Unmatched junction bases numbered 7, after V lost 0 bases and J lost 6 bases. CDR1 MNHEY and CDR2 SMNVEV come from the germline V gene (reference sequence). CDR3 size: 16 residues. CDR3 amino acids: CASSLSGVAGVDTQYF. CDR3 sequence (DNA): TGTGCCAGCAGTTTATCGGGGGTAGCGGGAGTGGATACGCAGTATTTT.